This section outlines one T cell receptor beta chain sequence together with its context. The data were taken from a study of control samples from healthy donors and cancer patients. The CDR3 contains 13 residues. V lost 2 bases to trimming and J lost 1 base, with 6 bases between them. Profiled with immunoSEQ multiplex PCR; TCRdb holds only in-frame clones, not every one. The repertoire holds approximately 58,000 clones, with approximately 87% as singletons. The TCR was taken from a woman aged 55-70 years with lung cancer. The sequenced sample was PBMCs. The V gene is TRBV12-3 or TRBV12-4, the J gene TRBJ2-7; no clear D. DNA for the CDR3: TGTGCCAGCAGTTTAATGGGGTCCTACGAGCAGTACTTC. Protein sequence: CASSLMGSYEQYF.